The T cell receptor (beta chain) described here comes from a study of blood T cell repertoires in COVID-19. For the study at large: The United States, Italy and Spain supplied acute and convalescent COVID-19 samples. In each case, the material was cDNA or gDNA derived from T cells, B-cell-depleted T cells, or PBMCs.

The CDR3 length is 14 residues. CDR1 SGHAT and CDR2 FQNNGV come from the germline V gene. V was cut by 8 bases and J by 2 bases, with 12 bases left in between. Per the study methods: Estimation of nucleated cell counts relied on the amplification of reference gene primers. TCRdb's table, derived via immunoSEQ multiplex PCR, lists solely in-frame clones and lacks some. That table gives V, J and clone size, and the DNA gave D and trimming. This table holds roughly 52,000 clones, about nine tenths found once. This clonotype originated in a woman of 80 years or more with acute or convalescent COVID-19. The sequencing input was peripheral blood. V usage is TRBV11-2 and J usage is TRBJ2-2, with a possible D match to TRBD1 (5 bases). The CDR3 spells CASRRGHNTGELFF. CDR3 in DNA: TGTGCCAGCCGACGAGGACATAACACCGGGGAGCTGTTTTTT.